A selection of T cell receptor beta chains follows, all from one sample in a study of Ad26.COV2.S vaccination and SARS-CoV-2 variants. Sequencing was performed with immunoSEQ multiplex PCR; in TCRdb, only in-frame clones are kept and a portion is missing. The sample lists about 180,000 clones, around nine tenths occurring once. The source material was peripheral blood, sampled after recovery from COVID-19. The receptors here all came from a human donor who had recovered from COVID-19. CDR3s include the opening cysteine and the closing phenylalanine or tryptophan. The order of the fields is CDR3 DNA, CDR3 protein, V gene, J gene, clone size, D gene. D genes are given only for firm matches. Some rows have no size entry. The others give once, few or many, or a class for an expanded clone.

TGTGCCAGCAGTTTATTATCTACTAGGCTGGGACAGGGGGCTTTGAACACCATATATTTT	CASSLLSTRLGQGALNTIYF	TRBV28	TRBJ1-3	.	TRBD1
TGTGCCAGCTCACCTCCCGGGACAGGGAGTATTCTTAACTATGGCTACACCTTC	CASSPPGTGSILNYGYTF	TRBV18	TRBJ1-2	.	TRBD1
TGTGCCAGCAGCTTCGGCGTTGAGCAGTTCTTC	CASSFGVEQFF	TRBV27	TRBJ2-1	.	.
TGTGCCAGCTCACATGGACAGGGGAAGTACAATGAGCAGTTCTTC	CASSHGQGKYNEQFF	TRBV18	TRBJ2-1	once	TRBD1
TGTGCCAGCAGCTTAATCGGGGCGGGAACAGATACGCAGTATTTT	CASSLIGAGTDTQYF	TRBV11-2	TRBJ2-3	.	.
TGTGCCAGCAGGGCCGGGGGGGGCCCGGGGGAGACCCAGTACTTC	CASRAGGGPGETQYF	TRBV3-1/TRBV3-2	TRBJ2-5	.	TRBD2
TGTGCCAGCAGCTTAAGGGGGACCTACAATGAGCAGTTCTTC	CASSLRGTYNEQFF	TRBV7-2	TRBJ2-1	.	.
TGTGCCACCATGAGGGGGCGCCGGGATGGCTACACCTTC	CATMRGRRDGYTF	TRBV19	TRBJ1-2	.	TRBD1
TGTGCCAGAAGCTCGACAGGTTACGGAAACACCATATATTTT	CARSSTGYGNTIYF	TRBV5-3	TRBJ1-3	.	.
TGTGCCAGTAGCGACTACACAGATACGCAGTATTTT	CASSDYTDTQYF	TRBV19	TRBJ2-3	.	.
TGCGCCAGCAGCCCCTACTCAGGGGAAGCTTTCTTT	CASSPYSGEAFF	TRBV4-1	TRBJ1-1	.	.
TGCGCCAGCAGCCCCGTATTTAGGACGAACACTGAAGCTTTCTTT	CASSPVFRTNTEAFF	TRBV4-1	TRBJ1-1	.	.
TGTGCCAGCAGCCGGGACTTACAAGAGACCCAGTACTTC	CASSRDLQETQYF	TRBV6-5	TRBJ2-5	.	.
TGTGCCAGCAGCTTAGGACCAATCTACAATGAGCAGTTCTTC	CASSLGPIYNEQFF	TRBV7-9	TRBJ2-1	.	.
TGTGCCAGCAGCGACCGGGACAGAAACTACAATGAGCAGTTCTTC	CASSDRDRNYNEQFF	TRBV7-9	TRBJ2-1	once	TRBD1
TGTGCCACCAGCAGAGATGGTTTGGACAGCAGAAGATTC	CATSRDGLDSRRF	TRBV15	TRBJ1-2	.	.
TGTGCCAGCAGCTTATCGACTCATAACGATGGAGGCTACACCTTC	CASSLSTHNDGGYTF	TRBV7-9	TRBJ1-2	.	.
TGTGCCAGCTCCTCCCCTAATTCACCCCTCCACTTT	CASSSPNSPLHF	TRBV2	TRBJ1-6	.	.
TGTGCCAGTAGTACGGCAGCCTCCTCCTACGAGCAGTACTTC	CASSTAASSYEQYF	TRBV19	TRBJ2-7	.	.
TGTGCCAGCAGCCACGGACAGGGCGCGAATGAGCAGTTCTTC	CASSHGQGANEQFF	TRBV7-2	TRBJ2-1	.	TRBD1
TGTGCCAGTAGTATCATTGGGACAGCGAGTTCGCAAAGCTATGGCTACACCTTC	CASSIIGTASSQSYGYTF	TRBV19	TRBJ1-2	.	TRBD1
TGTGCCAGCAGCCTCGGGGGTTCACCCCTCCACTTT	CASSLGGSPLHF	TRBV5-6	TRBJ1-6	.	.
TGTGCCTGGAGTAGGCAGGTCCAAGAGACCCAGTACTTC	CAWSRQVQETQYF	TRBV30	TRBJ2-5	.	.
TGTGCCAGCAGGGTCGTAACGGGAGTGGGAGATACGCAGTATTTT	CASRVVTGVGDTQYF	TRBV28	TRBJ2-3	once	.
TGTGCCAGCTTTCGGTCGGTTTTTCCGTCCTCTGGAAACACCATATATTTT	CASFRSVFPSSGNTIYF	TRBV18	TRBJ1-3	.	.
TGTGCCAGCAGCTTGGCCTCGGAGGGGAACACTGAAGCTTTCTTT	CASSLASEGNTEAFF	TRBV5-4	TRBJ1-1	few	.
TGTGCCAGTAGTATTTCGTCCCTTGGTTTTGGCTACACCTTC	CASSISSLGFGYTF	TRBV19	TRBJ1-2	.	.
TGTGCCAGCAGCTTAGCGAGCAGGGAAGGCACAGATACGCAGTATTTT	CASSLASREGTDTQYF	TRBV13	TRBJ2-3	.	.
TGCGCCAGCAGCCAAGTTGCAGCGGGCGGGGCCAACGTCCTGACTTTC	CASSQVAAGGANVLTF	TRBV4-1	TRBJ2-6	.	.
TGTGCCAGCAGCCCAGGGCCAGGGTCGGGGGGGACCCAGTACTTC	CASSPGPGSGGTQYF	TRBV7-9	TRBJ2-5	.	TRBD2
TGTGCCTCCCAAGGAGGGATAATCACTGAAGCTTTCTTT	CASQGGIITEAFF	TRBV2	TRBJ1-1	.	.
TGTGCCAGCAGTCATACAGGGGCCTATGGCTACACCTTC	CASSHTGAYGYTF	TRBV27	TRBJ1-2	.	TRBD1
TGTGCCAGCAGCCCCGGACTAGCAAACAATGAGCAGTTCTTC	CASSPGLANNEQFF	TRBV7-7	TRBJ2-1	.	TRBD2
TGTGCCAGCAGTGAACCAGTACCCCCCTACGAGCAGTACTTC	CASSEPVPPYEQYF	TRBV2	TRBJ2-7	.	.
TGTGCCACCAGTGATTCGTGGACTAGCGGGGGCCCAGGATACGAGCAGTACTTC	CATSDSWTSGGPGYEQYF	TRBV24-1	TRBJ2-7	.	TRBD2
TGTGCCACCAGCACCAGGGGATCACCCCTCCACTTT	CATSTRGSPLHF	TRBV15	TRBJ1-6	.	.
TGTGCTAGTGGTTTGGTACTCCAAGAGACCCAGTACTTC	CASGLVLQETQYF	TRBV12-5	TRBJ2-5	.	.
TGTGCCAGCTCGCGGGGTAACACCTACGAGCAGTACTTC	CASSRGNTYEQYF	TRBV13	TRBJ2-7	.	.
TGCACCAGCAGCCAAGATATTTGGGGGACTCTTTTCGTTAAATCCTACAATGAGCAGTTCTTC	CTSSQDIWGTLFVKSYNEQFF	TRBV1	TRBJ2-1	.	.
TGTGCCAGCTCTCGCCGGGACAGGGGCTTTTCATTCACTGAAGCTTTCTTT	CASSRRDRGFSFTEAFF	TRBV18	TRBJ1-1	.	TRBD1
TGTGCCAGCAGCCGGGGAGAGGGGTGGAATTCACCCCTCCACTTT	CASSRGEGWNSPLHF	TRBV4-2	TRBJ1-6	.	.
TGTGCCAGCAGCTTAGAGGCAGGGAATTCACCCCTCCACTTT	CASSLEAGNSPLHF	TRBV7-2	TRBJ1-6	.	.
TGTGCCAGCAGAAGGGGTGGGAACACTGAAGCTTTCTTT	CASRRGGNTEAFF	TRBV2	TRBJ1-1	.	.
TGTGCCAGCTCACTTGACCGTGCAGTCTCGTTTTTGGAAGCTTTCTTT	CASSLDRAVSFLEAFF	TRBV18	TRBJ1-1	.	.
TGTGCCAGCAGCTTCGGTGACAGGGATCCTTCACCCCTCCACTTT	CASSFGDRDPSPLHF	TRBV7-9	TRBJ1-6	.	TRBD1
TGTGCCAGCAGTGTGACCTCAGAAAGGGGCTACACCTTC	CASSVTSERGYTF	TRBV28	TRBJ1-2	.	.
TGCGCCAGCAGCTTGGCGCCGGGGTCACCCCTCCACTTT	CASSLAPGSPLHF	TRBV5-1	TRBJ1-6	once	.
TGCAGCGTTACCGGGACAGGGGGCTACGAGCAGTACTTC	CSVTGTGGYEQYF	TRBV29-1	TRBJ2-7	.	TRBD1
TGTGCCAGCAGCCAAGGACAGGGTGGAGAGACCCAGTACTTC	CASSQGQGGETQYF	TRBV28	TRBJ2-5	.	TRBD1
TGTGCCACCAGTGATGCCCGGGAAGGCCATGAGCAGTTCTTC	CATSDAREGHEQFF	TRBV24-1	TRBJ2-1	.	.
TGTGCCAGCATCCCCACGGCCCTAGCGGGAGGGTACAATGAGCAGTTCTTC	CASIPTALAGGYNEQFF	TRBV28	TRBJ2-1	once	TRBD2
TGTGCCAGCTCACCACCGACCCTCAGCTCCTACAATGAGCAGTTCTTC	CASSPPTLSSYNEQFF	TRBV18	TRBJ2-1	.	.
TGTGCCACTCGGCCACCTCACCGCGCTGAAGCTTTCTTT	CATRPPHRAEAFF	TRBV19	TRBJ1-1	.	.